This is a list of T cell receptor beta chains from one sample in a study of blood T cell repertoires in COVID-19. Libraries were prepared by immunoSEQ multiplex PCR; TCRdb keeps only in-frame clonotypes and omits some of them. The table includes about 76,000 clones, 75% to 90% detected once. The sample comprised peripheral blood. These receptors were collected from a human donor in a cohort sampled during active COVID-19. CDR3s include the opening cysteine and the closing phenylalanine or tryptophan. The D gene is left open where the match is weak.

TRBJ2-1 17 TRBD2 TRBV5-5 CASSLAGAGNSYNEQFF TGTGCCAGCAGCTTGGCCGGAGCGGGGAACTCCTACAATGAGCAGTTCTTC
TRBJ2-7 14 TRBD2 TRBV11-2 CASSLPTSRSEQYF TGTGCCAGCAGCTTGCCGACTAGCAGGTCCGAGCAGTACTTC
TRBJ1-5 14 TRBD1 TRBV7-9 CASSLQGANQPQHF TGTGCCAGCAGTCTGCAGGGGGCCAATCAGCCCCAGCATTTT
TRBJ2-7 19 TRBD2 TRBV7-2 CASSARGLAGGPAIYEQYF TGTGCCAGCAGCGCACGCGGACTAGCGGGAGGCCCTGCCATCTACGAGCAGTACTTC
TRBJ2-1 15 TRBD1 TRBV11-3 CASSLVTTGTDEQFF TGTGCCAGCAGCTTAGTAACGACAGGGACGGATGAGCAGTTCTTC
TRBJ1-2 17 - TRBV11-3 CASSLWGSGALGYGYTF TGTGCCAGCAGCTTATGGGGGTCAGGGGCGCTCGGGTATGGCTACACCTTC
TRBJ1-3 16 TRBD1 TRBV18 CASSPRQGDSGNTIYF TGTGCCAGCTCACCCCGACAGGGCGACTCTGGAAACACCATATATTTT
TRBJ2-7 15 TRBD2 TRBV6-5 CASSPFSGWEHEQYF TGTGCCAGCAGTCCATTTAGCGGGTGGGAGCACGAGCAGTACTTC
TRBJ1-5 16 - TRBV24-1 CATSDSRQGMDQPQHF TGTGCCACCAGTGATTCCCGCCAGGGAATGGACCAGCCCCAGCATTTT
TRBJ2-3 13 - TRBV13 CASSPMGADTQYF TGTGCCAGCAGCCCCATGGGAGCAGATACGCAGTATTTT